This T cell receptor (beta chain) was documented in a study of blood T cell repertoires in COVID-19. On the study more broadly: The study drew acute and convalescent COVID-19 samples from the United States, Italy and Spain.

Adults between roughly 18 and 89 years of age took part from 20 to 25 US areas. Libraries were prepared by immunoSEQ multiplex PCR; TCRdb keeps only in-frame clonotypes and omits some of them. The sample holds some 250,000 clones, approximately 86% seen once. The CDR3 is 15 residues long. J was trimmed by 9 bases and V by 7 bases; bases with no gene match: 10. The germline gives CDR1 LNHDA, CDR2 SQIVND (reference sequence). The chain is built from TRBV19 and TRBJ2-3, with 13 bases lining up with TRBD2. This clonotype was sampled from a woman aged 35 to 49 with acute COVID-19. The sample consisted of PBMCs or T cells enriched from blood (not recorded which). CDR3 amino acids: CASTDHGLAGATQYF. The CDR3 nucleotides are TGTGCCAGTACCGATCACGGACTAGCGGGAGCAACGCAGTATTTT.